A single sample is the source of the 24 T cell receptor beta chains below, sequenced in a study of vaccination effects on CD4 cells after COVID-19. These TCRs are of unknown antigen specificity. Before sequencing took place, the ViraFEST assay used viral peptide pools to expand antigen-specific CD4+ T cells. Following culture for about 11 days, CD4+ T cells were isolated. Either the BNT162b2 or mRNA-1273 vaccine was given to participants in two doses. Measured with immunoSEQ multiplex PCR; TCRdb has only the in-frame clones, and not every one. The sample has tens of thousands of clones, roughly 73% seen once; the top ten hold less than 1.5%. Sequenced material: CD4+ T cells from PBMCs cultured with HCoV-229E spike peptides, taken after COVID-19 vaccination. The receptors derive from a human donor who received a COVID-19 vaccine.

As to this clone: Other DNA sequences in this specimen translate into the identical CDR3. The chain links TRBV9 to TRBJ2-5; D gene unclear. The V gene lost 2 bases and the J gene lost 1 base, with 6 bases spanning the gap. Germline CDR1 SGDLS, CDR2 YYNGEE. This CDR3 comprises 13 residues. DNA for the CDR3: TGTGCCAGCAGCGTCTGGGGCCAAGAGACCCAGTACTTC. Translated: CASSVWGQETQYF.

The chain couples TRBV19 to TRBJ1-1, with D possibly matching TRBD1 (6 bases). Trimming took off 9 bases at V and 1 base at J, with 15 bases between the two ends. The length of the CDR3 is 14 residues. CDR1 is LNHDA and CDR2 is SQIVND in the germline V gene (reference sequence). For the CDR3, the DNA is TGTGCCAGCAACGGGCGACAGGAGAACACTGAAGCTTTCTTT. Its translation is CASNGRQENTEAFF. Combining the CDR3 with reference TRBV19 and TRBJ1-1 gives the whole variable domain DGGITQSPKYLFRKEGQNVTLSCEQNLNHDAMYWYRQDPGQGLRLIYYSQIVNDFQKGDIAEGYSVSREKKESFPLTVTSAQKNPTAFYLCASNGRQENTEAFFGQGTRLTVV.

The chain couples TRBV7-2 to TRBJ2-6, with D possibly matching TRBD2 (6 bases). Germline assignment: CDR1 SGHTA and CDR2 FQGNSA. The CDR3 is 16 amino acids. Trimming shortened V by 4 bases and J by 2 bases, and 12 bases separated the two germline ends. CDR3 nucleotide sequence: TGTGCCAGCAGCTCAACCGGGGGTACTGGGGCCAACGTCCTGACTTTC. It translates to CASSSTGGTGANVLTF.

The V gene is TRBV28, the J gene TRBJ2-7; 7 bases align to TRBD2. Trimming cost V 6 bases and J 2 bases; bases outside gene matches: 10. This CDR3 region has 15 residues. Germline CDR1 reads MDHEN; CDR2 reads SYDVKM. The CDR3 bases are TGTGCCAGCAGCGATTCGGGGACTAAGGCCTACGAGCAGTACGTC. Amino acids: CASSDSGTKAYEQYV.

The rearrangement joins TRBV7-3 to TRBJ2-3; D is uncertain. Trimming shortened V by 5 bases and J by 8 bases, and 17 bases separated the two germline ends. Germline V lookup: CDR1 SGHTA, CDR2 FQGTGA. The CDR3 is 14 amino acids. The CDR3 DNA reads as TGTGCCAGCAGCCCCACTCAAGCCGGAAGTACGCAGTATTTT. This gives the protein CASSPTQAGSTQYF.

This chain uses TRBV15 with TRBJ2-5; 7 nucleotides match TRBD1. The CDR3 sequence is 16 residues long. J lost 2 bases, V lost 3 bases, and 9 bases had no gene match. Germline CDR1 LNHNV, CDR2 YYDKDF (reference sequence). The CDR3 bases are TGTGCCACCAGCAGGGACCGGGACAGTAAACAAGAGACCCAGTACTTC. Translating gives CATSRDRDSKQETQYF.

The chain carries TRBV30 and TRBJ1-5; D not resolved. The CDR3 has 13 residues. With 5 bases removed from V and 0 bases from J, the gap between germline ends came to 8 bases. Germline V gene lookup returns CDR1 GTSNPN and CDR2 SVGIG (reference sequence). The CDR3 region is CAWGKSSNQPQHF. CDR3 in DNA: TGTGCCTGGGGGAAGTCTAGCAATCAGCCCCAGCATTTT.

The chain is built from TRBV30 and TRBJ2-5; D possibly corresponds to TRBD1 (6 bases). The germline CDR1 and CDR2 sequences are GTSNPN and SVGIG (reference sequence). Trimming left V 3 bases short and J 5 bases short, with 22 bases between. The CDR3 length is 16 residues. The DNA of the CDR3 is TGTGCCTGGAGCGCCCTAGTCGTGGGGGCTACGGAGACCCAGTACTTC. It codes for CAWSALVVGATETQYF.

The CDR3 is CAFQGGALTGELFF. DNA of the CDR3: TGTGCCTTTCAGGGCGGGGCACTCACCGGGGAGCTGTTTTTT. The chain links TRBV6-5 to TRBJ2-2; D perhaps matches TRBD2 (6 bases). The CDR3 spans 14 residues. Germline values: CDR1 MNHEY, CDR2 SVGAGI. The V gene lost 11 bases and the J gene lost 4 bases, with 17 bases spanning the gap.

The chain uses TRBV5-4 and TRBJ2-3; 12 positions agree with TRBD2. The CDR3 sequence is 20 residues long. The J segment lost 0 bases and the V segment lost 1 base, leaving 12 bases of the junction unmatched. Germline assignment: CDR1 SGHNT and CDR2 YYREEE (reference sequence). The CDR3 bases are TGTGCCAGCAGCTTGCCGAGGGCACTAGCGGGGGGCCAGAGCACAGATACGCAGTATTTT. Translating gives CASSLPRALAGGQSTDTQYF. The entire variable domain, with the rest obtained from reference TRBV5-4 and TRBJ2-3, is as follows: ETGVTQSPTHLIKTRGQQVTLRCSSQSGHNTVSWYQQALGQGPQFIFQYYREEENGRGNFPPRFSGLQFPNYSSELNVNALELDDSALYLCASSLPRALAGGQSTDTQYFGPGTRLTVL.

The genes are TRBV10-1 and TRBJ1-5; possible D gene TRBD1, 5 bases. The V and J ends lost 3 bases and 6 bases respectively, with 6 bases between them. CDR1 WNHNN and CDR2 SYGVQD come from the germline V gene (reference sequence). The CDR3 runs 12 residues. CDR3 amino acids: CASSEGAQPQHF. The CDR3, as DNA: TGCGCCAGCAGTGAAGGGGCTCAGCCCCAGCATTTT.

V gene TRBV18 combines with J gene TRBJ1-1, with D unresolved. V gave up 3 bases and J gave up 11 bases, with 13 bases separating them. This CDR3 comprises 12 residues. The germline V gene encodes CDR1 KGHSH and CDR2 LQKENI. CDR3 nucleotides: TGTGCCAGCTCACCCAGGAACGCGGGGGCTTTCTTT. Amino acids: CASSPRNAGAFF. Full variable domain (remainder filled in from reference TRBV18 and TRBJ1-1): NAGVMQNPRHLVRRRGQEARLRCSPMKGHSHVYWYRQLPEEGLKFMVYLQKENIIDESGMPKERFSAEFPKEGPSILRIQQVVRGDSAAYFCASSPRNAGAFFGQGTRLTVV.

J is TRBJ1-3 and V is TRBV4-1; D gene ambiguous. This CDR3 is 17 amino acids long. V was shortened by 3 bases and J by 0 bases, with 15 bases between the two germline ends. Germline CDR1 is MGHRA and CDR2 is YSYEKL. The CDR3: CASSHPGQTYSGNTIYF. The CDR3 DNA is TGCGCCAGCAGCCACCCCGGGCAGACCTACTCTGGAAACACCATATATTTT.

The rearrangement joins TRBV2 to TRBJ1-5; 7 nucleotides agree with TRBD1. The CDR3 runs to 15 residues. The germline V gene has CDR1 SNHLY and CDR2 FYNNEI. With 6 bases clipped from V and 2 bases from J, the junction kept 7 bases outside the gene matches. This chain's CDR3 is CASSAQGVGNQPQHF. The CDR3 DNA follows: TGTGCCAGCAGCGCGCAGGGGGTAGGCAATCAGCCCCAGCATTTT.

This chain joins TRBV28 and TRBJ2-1, with D perhaps TRBD1 or TRBD2 (5 bases each). The CDR3 is 14 residues long. Germline V lookup: CDR1 MDHEN, CDR2 SYDVKM. With 6 bases removed from V and 0 bases from J, the gap between germline ends came to 9 bases. The DNA of the CDR3 is TGTGCCAGCAGCTGGGACGGCTCCTACAATGAGCAGTTCTTC. It is translated as CASSWDGSYNEQFF.

The chain combines TRBV6-2 or TRBV6-3 with TRBJ1-2, with a tentative D call TRBD1 (6 bases). CDR3 length equals 13 residues. Germline values: CDR1 MNHEY, CDR2 SVGEGT. The V and J ends lost 5 bases and 4 bases respectively, with 11 bases between them. The CDR3 reads CASSGQSIYGYTF. The CDR3 DNA reads TGTGCCAGCAGTGGACAGAGCATCTATGGCTACACCTTC.

This clone was detected a few times. V usage is TRBV18 and J usage is TRBJ1-2; 8 positions agree with TRBD1. After removal of 2 bases from V and 3 bases from J, the junction contained 5 bases not matched to a gene. This CDR3 has 15 residues. Per germline, CDR1 KGHSH and CDR2 LQKENI. The CDR3 nucleotides read TGTGCCAGCTCACCAAGATCAGGGGGCGACTATGGCTACACCTTC. It codes for CASSPRSGGDYGYTF.

The count of this clone is one. This rearrangement joins TRBV6-1 to TRBJ1-2; D is perhaps TRBD1 (5 bases). Germline CDR1 and CDR2: MNHNS and SASEGT. Trimming pared 3 bases from V and 3 bases from J, leaving 17 bases between. CDR3 length: 16 amino acids. CDR3 nucleotides: TGTGCCAGCAGTGAGAGCCAGGGTCAGGGCTACTATGGCTACACCTTC. The encoded protein is CASSESQGQGYYGYTF.

The count of this clone is one. V gene TRBV5-1 combines with J gene TRBJ2-2, with TRBD2 as a possible D gene (5 bases). The CDR3 is made up of 15 amino acids. V was clipped by 5 bases and J by 7 bases, with 18 bases between them. Germline values: CDR1 SGHRS, CDR2 YFSETQ. The CDR3 coding sequence is TGCGCCAGCAGTCAAAGTGGGAGACAAGACGGGGAGCTGTTTTTT. Its translation: CASSQSGRQDGELFF.

The gene calls are TRBV5-1 and TRBJ1-3; 8 nucleotides align to TRBD1. This CDR3 has 18 residues. The ends lost 4 bases at V and 0 bases at J; junction bases unmatched: 12. Germline CDR1 and CDR2: SGHRS and YFSETQ. CDR3 in amino acids: CASSLGTGVADSGNTIYF. Written as DNA, the CDR3 is TGCGCCAGCAGCCTCGGGACAGGCGTAGCGGACTCTGGAAACACCATATATTTT.

This clone was found a few times. The V call is TRBV6-1, the J call TRBJ2-6; TRBD2 aligns across 13 bases. The CDR3 runs to 19 residues. Germline V gene sequence: CDR1 MNHNS, CDR2 SASEGT. Trimming took 4 bases from V and 0 from J; bases not matched to a gene: 6. This chain's CDR3 is CASSAGTSGISSGANVLTF. The DNA of the CDR3 is TGTGCCAGCAGTGCCGGGACTAGCGGGATTAGCTCTGGGGCCAACGTCCTGACTTTC.

The genes are TRBV6-6 and TRBJ2-1, with 8 bases fitting TRBD2. V dropped 2 bases and J dropped 8; count of bases not matched to a gene: 8. The germline CDR1 and CDR2 sequences are MNHNY and SVGAGI (reference sequence). There are 15 residues in the CDR3. The CDR3 spells CASSYRVSGAHEQFF. The CDR3 DNA follows: TGTGCCAGCAGTTACCGTGTTAGCGGGGCACATGAGCAGTTCTTC.

V usage is TRBV7-2 and J usage is TRBJ1-1; D call uncertain. This CDR3 is 14 amino acids long. CDR1 is SGHTA and CDR2 is FQGNSA in the germline V gene. Trimming shortened V by 2 bases and J by 2 bases, and 9 bases separated the two germline ends. CDR3 sequence reads: CASSLSPANTEAFF. DNA of the CDR3: TGTGCCAGCAGCTTATCTCCAGCCAACACTGAAGCTTTCTTT.

J is TRBJ1-2 and V is TRBV11-2; TRBD1 might be the D (5 bases). From germline, CDR1 is SGHAT and CDR2 FQNNGV. V was shortened by 5 bases and J by 8 bases, with 15 bases between the two germline ends. The CDR3 is made up of 13 amino acids. CDR3 nucleotides: TGTGCCAGCAGCCCCGAGGGACGGGACGGCTACACCTTC. Protein sequence: CASSPEGRDGYTF.